The T cell receptor (beta chain) described here comes from a study of shared clonotypes between healthy human individuals. Looking at the study overall: Per-donor plates numbered three CD4 naive, three CD4 memory, two CD8 naive and one CD8 memory.

The naive CD8 population came from CD45RO-negative cells selected for CCR7, without terminally differentiated effector memory CD45RA+ cells. Generated by immunoSEQ multiplex PCR, the TCRdb table keeps only in-frame clones and is missing some. Here the sample spans millions of clones, around 93% being singletons. In germline, CDR1 is SQVTM, CDR2 ANQGSEA. J gave up 7 bases and V 4 bases, and 7 bases lay outside the gene matches. The CDR3 is made up of 12 amino acids. The material sequenced was naive CD8+ T cells from PBMCs. The V call is TRBV29-1, the J call TRBJ2-7; TRBD2 aligns across 7 bases. The origin of this receptor is a man younger than 30 in good health. Some clones in this sample may be carry-over from other donors' samples. The CDR3 spells CSVGDWGGEQYF. The CDR3 region has the DNA TGCAGCGTTGGGGACTGGGGGGGAGAGCAGTACTTC.